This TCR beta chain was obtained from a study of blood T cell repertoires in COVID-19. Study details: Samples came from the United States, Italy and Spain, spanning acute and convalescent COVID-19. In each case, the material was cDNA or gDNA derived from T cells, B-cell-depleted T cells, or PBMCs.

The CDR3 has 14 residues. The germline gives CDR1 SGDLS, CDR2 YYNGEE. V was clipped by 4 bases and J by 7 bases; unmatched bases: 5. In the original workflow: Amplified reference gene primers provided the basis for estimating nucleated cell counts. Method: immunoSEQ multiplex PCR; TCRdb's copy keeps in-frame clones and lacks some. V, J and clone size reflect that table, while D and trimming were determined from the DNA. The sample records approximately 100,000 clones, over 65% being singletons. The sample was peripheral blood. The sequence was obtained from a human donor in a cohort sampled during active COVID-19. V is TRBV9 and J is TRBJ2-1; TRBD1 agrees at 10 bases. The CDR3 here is CASSSRTGGNEQFF. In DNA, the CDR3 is TGTGCCAGCAGCTCCAGGACAGGGGGTAATGAGCAGTTCTTC.